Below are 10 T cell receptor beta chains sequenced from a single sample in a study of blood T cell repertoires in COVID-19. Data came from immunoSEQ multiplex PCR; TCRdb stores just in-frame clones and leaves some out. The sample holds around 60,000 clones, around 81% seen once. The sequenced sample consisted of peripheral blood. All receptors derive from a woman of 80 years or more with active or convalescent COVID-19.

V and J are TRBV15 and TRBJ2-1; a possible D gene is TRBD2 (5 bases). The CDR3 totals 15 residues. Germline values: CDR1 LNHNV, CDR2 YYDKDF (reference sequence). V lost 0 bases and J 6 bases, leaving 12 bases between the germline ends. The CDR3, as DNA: TGTGCCACCAGCAGAGATTTTTCAGGAGGCAATGAGCAGTTCTTC. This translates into CATSRDFSGGNEQFF.

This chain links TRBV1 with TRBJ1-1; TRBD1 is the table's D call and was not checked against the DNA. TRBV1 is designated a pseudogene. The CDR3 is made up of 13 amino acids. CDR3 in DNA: TGCACCAGCAGCCTCAGGGATATCACTGAAGCTTTCTTT. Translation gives CTSSLRDITEAFF.

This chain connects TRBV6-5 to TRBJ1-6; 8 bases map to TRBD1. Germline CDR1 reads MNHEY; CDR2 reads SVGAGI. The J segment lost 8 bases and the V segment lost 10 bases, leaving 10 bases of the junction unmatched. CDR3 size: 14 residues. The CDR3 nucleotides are TGTGCCACCCTTACGGCAGGGGGCTATTCACCCCTCCACTTT. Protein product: CATLTAGGYSPLHF.

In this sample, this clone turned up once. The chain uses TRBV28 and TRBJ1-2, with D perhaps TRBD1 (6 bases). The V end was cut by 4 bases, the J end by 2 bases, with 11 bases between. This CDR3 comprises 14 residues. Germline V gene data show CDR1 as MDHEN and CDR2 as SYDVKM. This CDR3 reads CASSYGQSNYGYTF. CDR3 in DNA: TGTGCCAGCAGTTACGGACAGAGCAACTATGGCTACACCTTC.

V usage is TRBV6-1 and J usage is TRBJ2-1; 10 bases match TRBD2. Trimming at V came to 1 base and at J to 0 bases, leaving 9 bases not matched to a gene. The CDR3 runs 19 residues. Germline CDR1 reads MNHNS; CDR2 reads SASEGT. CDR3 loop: CASSEGVSGGISSYNEQFF. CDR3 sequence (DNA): TGTGCCAGCAGTGAAGGTGTTAGCGGGGGGATTAGCTCCTACAATGAGCAGTTCTTC.

For the CDR3, the DNA is TGTGCCAGCGGGACTAGCAGCACCGGGGAGCTGTTTTTT. As protein: CASGTSSTGELFF. V usage is TRBV2 and J usage is TRBJ2-2; TRBD2 aligns across 9 bases. Germline V gene sequence: CDR1 SNHLY, CDR2 FYNNEI. Trimming at V came to 8 bases and at J to 4 bases, leaving 2 bases not matched to a gene. This CDR3 has 13 residues.

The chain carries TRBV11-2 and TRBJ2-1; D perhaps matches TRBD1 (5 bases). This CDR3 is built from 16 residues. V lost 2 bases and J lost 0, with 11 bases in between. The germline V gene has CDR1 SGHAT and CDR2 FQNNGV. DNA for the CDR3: TGTGCCAGCAGCTTAAGGGGCGACGGCTCCTACAATGAGCAGTTCTTC. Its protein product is CASSLRGDGSYNEQFF.

In nucleotides, the CDR3 is TGTGCCAGCAGTTTCTCCGCGCTATTCCCCCTCCACTTT. Encoded protein: CASSFSALFPLHF. The J gene is TRBJ1-6, the V gene TRBV27; D is ambiguous. Germline V CDR1 and CDR2: MNHEY, SMNVEV (reference sequence). The CDR3 length is 13 residues. Trimming took off 3 bases at V and 13 bases at J, with 13 bases between the two ends.

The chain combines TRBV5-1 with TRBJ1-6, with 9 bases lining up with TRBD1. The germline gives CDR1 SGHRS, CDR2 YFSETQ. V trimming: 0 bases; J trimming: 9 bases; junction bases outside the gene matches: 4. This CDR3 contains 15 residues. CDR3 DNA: TGCGCCAGCAGCTTGGGAGGGACAGGGACTTCACCCCTCCACTTT. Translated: CASSLGGTGTSPLHF.

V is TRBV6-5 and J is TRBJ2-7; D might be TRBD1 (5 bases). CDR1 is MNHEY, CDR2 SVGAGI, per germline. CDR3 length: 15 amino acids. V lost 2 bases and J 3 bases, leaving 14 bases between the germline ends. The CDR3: CASSYRRGQGYEQYF. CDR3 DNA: TGTGCCAGCAGTTACCGGAGAGGACAAGGCTACGAGCAGTACTTC.